This TCR beta chain appears in the sequencing data of a study of T cells after yellow fever vaccination. Study-wide context: Preparation used SMART-Seq v4 Ultra Low Input for the low-cell-number fractions.

General study findings and limits: A limited proportion of clonotypes was detected within both the CD4 and CD8 compartments. On re-exposure, the response was weaker but peaked faster, at day 5 versus 15.

This clonotype occurred many times. Antigen: not known. TCRdb recomputed calls from the 5' RACE reads with MiXCR, one row per CDR3 protein. The sample lists 300,000 to 350,000 distinct CDR3 sequences, 3.5% to 4.5% seen once, with roughly 21% in the top ten. There are 12 residues in the CDR3. Germline CDR1 reads DFQATT; CDR2 reads SNEGSKA (reference sequence). The V gene lost 3 bases and the J gene lost 5 bases, with 9 bases spanning the gap. The TCR originated in a man between 18 and 35 years old who received the YFV17D yellow fever vaccine. Here the sequenced sample was PBMCs, taken 15 days after the yellow fever booster vaccination. The chain uses TRBV20-1 and TRBJ2-3, with D tentatively TRBD2 (5 bases). The CDR3 loop reads CSARSAVDTQYF. DNA of the CDR3: TGCAGTGCTAGGTCAGCGGTAGATACGCAGTATTTT.